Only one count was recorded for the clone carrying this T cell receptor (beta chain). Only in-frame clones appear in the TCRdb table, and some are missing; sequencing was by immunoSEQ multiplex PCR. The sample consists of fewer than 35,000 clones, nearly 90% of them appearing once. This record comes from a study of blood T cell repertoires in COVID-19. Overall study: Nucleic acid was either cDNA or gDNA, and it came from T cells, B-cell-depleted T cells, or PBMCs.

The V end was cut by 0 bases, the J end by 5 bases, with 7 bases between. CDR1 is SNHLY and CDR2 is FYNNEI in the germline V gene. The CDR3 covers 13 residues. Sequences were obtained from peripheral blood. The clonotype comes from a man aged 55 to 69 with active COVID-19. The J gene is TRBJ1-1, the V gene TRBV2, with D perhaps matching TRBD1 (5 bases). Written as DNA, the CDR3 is TGTGCCAGCAGTGAAGCGCACAGGACTGAAGCTTTCTTT. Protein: CASSEAHRTEAFF.